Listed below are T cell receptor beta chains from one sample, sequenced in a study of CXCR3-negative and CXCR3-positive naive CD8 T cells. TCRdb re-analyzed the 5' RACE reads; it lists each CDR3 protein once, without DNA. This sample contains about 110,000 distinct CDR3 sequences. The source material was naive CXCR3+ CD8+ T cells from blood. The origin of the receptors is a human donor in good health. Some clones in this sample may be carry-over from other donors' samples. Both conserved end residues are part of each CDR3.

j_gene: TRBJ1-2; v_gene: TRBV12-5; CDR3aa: CASGSGALGYTF
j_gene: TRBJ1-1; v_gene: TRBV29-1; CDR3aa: CSVESRAAWNTEAFF
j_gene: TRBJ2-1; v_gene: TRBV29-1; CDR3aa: CSVGPGQGYNEQFF
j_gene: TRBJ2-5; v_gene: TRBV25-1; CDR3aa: CASTQGQGEETQYF
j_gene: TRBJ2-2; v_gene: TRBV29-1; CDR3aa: CSVHKLTGELFF
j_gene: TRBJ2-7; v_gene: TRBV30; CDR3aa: CAWSPEPYEQYF
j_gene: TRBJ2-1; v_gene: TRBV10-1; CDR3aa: CASSISASGGLSYNEQFF
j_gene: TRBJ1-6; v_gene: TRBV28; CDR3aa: CASSYALDSRGNF
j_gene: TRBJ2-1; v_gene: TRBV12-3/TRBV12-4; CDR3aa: CASESSGGANEQFF
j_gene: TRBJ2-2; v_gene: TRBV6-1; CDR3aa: CASSEGPYTGELFF
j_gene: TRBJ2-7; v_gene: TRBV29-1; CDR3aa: CSVVKASGTYEQYF
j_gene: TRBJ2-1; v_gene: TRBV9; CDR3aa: CASSKGTSGVNEQFF
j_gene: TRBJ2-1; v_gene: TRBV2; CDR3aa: CASSLGQGSYNEQFF
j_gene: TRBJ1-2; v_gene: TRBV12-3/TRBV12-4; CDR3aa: CASSSGSDGYTF
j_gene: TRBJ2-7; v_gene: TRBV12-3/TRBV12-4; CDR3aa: CASSWDPYEQYF
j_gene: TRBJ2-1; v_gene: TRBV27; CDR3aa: CASSFDGWNEQFF
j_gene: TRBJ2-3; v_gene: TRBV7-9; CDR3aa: CASSPSDAPVAADTQYF
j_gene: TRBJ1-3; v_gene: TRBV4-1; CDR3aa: CASSQDGSYRNTIYF
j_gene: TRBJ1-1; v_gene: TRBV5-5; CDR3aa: CASSRAGAEAFF